A selection of T cell receptor beta chains follows, all from one sample in a study of T cell repertoires in cytomegalovirus infection. MiXCR, run by TCRdb on the reads, gives a single entry per CDR3 protein. The sample holds hundreds of thousands of distinct CDR3 sequences, about 17% seen once. What was sequenced was PBMCs. Receptor source: a human donor in good health (CMV status not recorded). Some clones in this sample may be carry-over from other donors' samples. Both conserved end residues are part of each CDR3. A D gene is named only where the DNA matches it firmly. Part of the rows lack a size; the others show once, few, many or a class for expanded clones.

v_gene	abundance	d_gene	j_gene	CDR3nt	CDR3aa
TRBV5-6	few	NA	TRBJ2-2	TGTGCCAGCAGCTTTTTGGGGACGAACACCGGGGAGCTGTTTTTT	CASSFLGTNTGELFF
TRBV6-1	few	NA	TRBJ1-1	TGTGCCAGCACCCCCCCCCGGCAGACTGAAGCTTTCTTT	CASTPPRQTEAFF
TRBV11-2	NA	NA	TRBJ2-7	TGTGCCAGCAGCCCGCCAAGCGGGTCCTACTACTTC	CASSPPSGSYYF
TRBV2	few	TRBD1	TRBJ1-6	TGTGCCAGCTGTTCGACAGGGGGCCGTTCACCCCTCCACTTT	CASCSTGGRSPLHF
TRBV12-3/TRBV12-4	few	NA	TRBJ2-1	TGTGCCAGCAGTTTAAACTGGAATGAGCAGTTCTTC	CASSLNWNEQFF
TRBV12-3/TRBV12-4	NA	NA	TRBJ1-4	TGTGCCAGCAAGGGGGGGGGTGCCTTGTCTGTTGAAAAACTGTTTTTT	CASKGGGALSVEKLFF
TRBV10-3	many	NA	TRBJ2-1	TGTGCCATCAGTGAGTCGACCTATCTTGAGCAGTTCTTC	CAISESTYLEQFF
TRBV28	many	NA	TRBJ1-2	TGTGCCAGCAGTGTTGACAGATATGGCTACACCTTC	CASSVDRYGYTF
TRBV20-1	NA	NA	TRBJ2-1	TGCAGTGCGTACCGCGGGTCTACTTCCTACAATGAGCAGTTCTTC	CSAYRGSTSYNEQFF
TRBV11-2	few	NA	TRBJ2-2	TGTGCCAGCAGCTCCTGGGGGGGGGGCCCTTTCAACACCGGGGAGCTGTTTTTT	CASSSWGGGPFNTGELFF
TRBV7-2	many	NA	TRBJ1-2	TGTGCCAGCAGCCCCCAAGGGACCACTAACTATGGCTACACCTTC	CASSPQGTTNYGYTF
TRBV7-3	NA	TRBD1	TRBJ1-2	TGTGCCAGCAGCGTGACCGGGACAGATGACTACTATGGCTACACCTTC	CASSVTGTDDYYGYTF
TRBV12-3/TRBV12-4	NA	TRBD1	TRBJ1-2	TGTGCCAGCAGTTTATGGACAGGTCGGGGCTACACCTTC	CASSLWTGRGYTF
TRBV28	many	NA	TRBJ2-5	TGTGCCAGCAGTTTAGGGCTAGGAATGGTGGCGACCCAAGAGACCCAGTACTTC	CASSLGLGMVATQETQYF
TRBV27	NA	NA	TRBJ2-6	TGTGCCAGCGCCATGGGGGGCTTTGGGGCCAACGTCCTGACTTTC	CASAMGGFGANVLTF
TRBV18	NA	NA	TRBJ1-1	TGTGCCAGCTCACCACCCGGGAACAGCTTGAACACTGAAGCTTTCTTT	CASSPPGNSLNTEAFF
TRBV19	many	TRBD2	TRBJ2-1	TGTGCCACCTTACTAGCGGGGGGGACGAATGAGCAGTTCTTC	CATLLAGGTNEQFF
TRBV7-6	many	NA	TRBJ1-5	TGTGCCAGCAGTCCAGAGACAGGATATAGCAATCAGCCCCAGCATTTT	CASSPETGYSNQPQHF
TRBV2	once	NA	TRBJ1-1	TGTGCCAGCAGTGAAGGGACGTACCGAGAAGCTTTCTTT	CASSEGTYREAFF